Listed here are 29 T cell receptor beta chains from one sample, sequenced in a study of T cell responses to AZD1222 COVID-19 vaccine. Using immunoSEQ multiplex PCR, the repertoire was profiled, and TCRdb retains in-frame clones only, with some absent. The table has 90,000 to 150,000 clones, about 90% seen once. The material was peripheral blood, obtained 28 days after the second AZD1222 dose. Receptors were obtained from an adult who received the AZD1222 COVID-19 vaccine.

This chain links TRBV12-3 or TRBV12-4 with TRBJ2-4; TRBD1 aligns across 10 bases. The CDR3 consists of 13 residues. J lost 8 bases, V lost 6 bases, and 4 bases had no gene match. CDR3 DNA: TGTGCCAGCAGAGGGACAGGGGAGGACATTCAGTACTTC. Translation gives CASRGTGEDIQYF.

CDR3 sequence (DNA): TGCGCCAGCAGCCCGGACAGGGCTGCCACTGGAAACACCATATATTTT. It is translated as CASSPDRAATGNTIYF. The chain combines TRBV5-1 with TRBJ1-3, with 8 bases aligning to TRBD1. The CDR3 covers 16 residues. Losses at the gene ends were 4 bases for V and 2 bases for J; bases not matched to a gene: 8. CDR1 is SGHRS, CDR2 YFSETQ, per germline.

The rearrangement uses TRBV11-3 and TRBJ2-1; TRBD2 agrees at 11 bases. The CDR3 is 19 amino acids. CDR1 SGHNT and CDR2 YENEEA come from the germline V gene. With V trimmed by 1 base and J by 5 bases, 13 bases remained unmatched. CDR3 amino acids: CASSLGRRGLAVGDNEQFF. CDR3 DNA sequence: TGTGCCAGCAGCTTAGGGCGTCGGGGACTAGCGGTAGGGGACAATGAGCAGTTCTTC.

The chain combines TRBV27 with TRBJ1-2; D uncertain. Germline CDR1 and CDR2: MNHEY and SMNVEV (reference sequence). The CDR3 runs to 11 residues. V gave up 3 bases and J gave up 2 bases, with 1 base separating them. The chain's CDR3 is CASSFNYGYTF. Here the CDR3 DNA reads TGTGCCAGCAGTTTCAACTATGGCTACACCTTC.

This chain uses TRBV9 with TRBJ1-1, with TRBD1 matching over 8 bases. CDR1 is SGDLS and CDR2 is YYNGEE in the germline V gene. The V and J ends lost 4 bases and 7 bases, in that order; junction bases with no gene match: 9. The length of the CDR3 is 14 residues. The CDR3 bases are TGTGCCAGCAGCCCAGGGGGCCAGGGAGTTGAAGCTTTCTTT. It is translated as CASSPGGQGVEAFF.

The chain has TRBV6-5 and TRBJ1-1; 7 bases line up with TRBD1. This CDR3 spans 16 amino acids. V trimming: 0 bases; J trimming: 5 bases; junction bases outside the gene matches: 9. Germline loops: CDR1 MNHEY, CDR2 SVGAGI. The chain's CDR3 is CASSYSESGGGTEAFF. The CDR3 DNA follows: TGTGCCAGCAGTTACTCAGAGTCAGGGGGAGGTACTGAAGCTTTCTTT.

The genes are TRBV7-2 and TRBJ2-7; perhaps TRBD2 as D (7 bases). The V gene's germline CDR1 is SGHTA and CDR2 FQGNSA. Trimming pared 6 bases from V and 3 bases from J, leaving 21 bases between. The CDR3 runs to 16 residues. CDR3 region: CASRETGGNLGYEQYF. CDR3 coding DNA: TGTGCCAGCAGGGAGACGGGGGGCAATCTGGGCTACGAGCAGTACTTC.

As DNA, the CDR3 is TGTGCCAGCAGTAACTCCGGGACAGGGGGCGGCTACACCTTC. Residues: CASSNSGTGGGYTF. The chain has TRBV27 and TRBJ1-2, with 12 bases fitting TRBD1. The CDR3 contains 14 residues. V lost 5 bases to trimming and J lost 8 bases; unmatched junction nucleotides: 6. The germline V gene has CDR1 MNHEY and CDR2 SMNVEV (reference sequence).

The J gene is TRBJ1-1, the V gene TRBV4-1; D is unclear. Per the germline V gene, CDR1 is MGHRA and CDR2 is YSYEKL. Between the trimmed V and J ends, which lost 1 base and 6 bases, there was a span of 12 bases. CDR3 length: 14 amino acids. CDR3 residues: CASSQAHVDAEAFF. The CDR3 bases are TGCGCCAGCAGCCAAGCACACGTGGATGCTGAAGCTTTCTTT.

The chain links TRBV29-1 to TRBJ2-7; D not resolved. Per germline, CDR1 SQVTM and CDR2 ANQGSEA. V was pared by 3 bases and J by 0 bases, with 9 bases between. This CDR3 region has 13 residues. The CDR3 DNA follows: TGCAGCGTTGAGTGGGGTAGCTCCTACGAGCAGTACTTC. It translates to CSVEWGSSYEQYF.

The rearrangement joins TRBV5-1 to TRBJ1-2, with TRBD1 as a possible D gene (5 bases). Germline V gene data show CDR1 as SGHRS and CDR2 as YFSETQ. The CDR3 runs to 15 residues. V was pared by 1 base and J by 3 bases, with 13 bases between. The CDR3 protein is CASSLWVTEDYGYTF. Written as DNA, the CDR3 is TGCGCCAGCAGCTTGTGGGTGACAGAGGACTATGGCTACACCTTC.

V gene TRBV9 combines with J gene TRBJ1-6; 9 bases fit TRBD1. Trimming removed 2 bases from V and 7 bases from J; junction bases left unmatched: 7. Germline CDR1 SGDLS, CDR2 YYNGEE. The CDR3 extends over 16 amino acids. CDR3 residues: CASSVTGTGRNSPLHF. CDR3 DNA: TGTGCCAGCAGCGTTACCGGGACAGGGAGGAATTCACCCCTCCACTTT.

The J gene is TRBJ1-4, the V gene TRBV7-8; D unclear. V was shortened by 4 bases and J by 0 bases, with 15 bases between the two germline ends. Germline V gives CDR1 SGHVS, CDR2 FQNEAQ. The CDR3 sequence is 17 residues long. The chain's CDR3 is CASSSLPSGSTNEKLFF. CDR3 sequence (DNA): TGTGCCAGCAGCTCTCTCCCCTCGGGATCAACTAATGAAAAACTGTTTTTT.

This rearrangement joins TRBV9 to TRBJ1-6; TRBD1 matches 7 bases. The length of the CDR3 is 13 residues. J lost 9 bases, V lost 4 bases, and 4 bases had no gene match. Germline CDR1 and CDR2: SGDLS and YYNGEE. CDR3 protein: CASSPTGRSPLHF. CDR3 DNA: TGTGCCAGCAGCCCGACAGGGCGTTCACCCCTCCACTTT.

J is TRBJ1-5 and V is TRBV18; 7 positions match TRBD1. The CDR3 totals 14 residues. Germline V CDR1 and CDR2: KGHSH, LQKENI. The V segment lost 4 bases and the J segment 9 bases; nucleotides outside the gene matches: 9. The CDR3, as DNA: TGTGCCAGCTCACAGGGGGACAGTACGATGCCCCAGCATTTT. It specifies CASSQGDSTMPQHF.

J is TRBJ2-2 and V is TRBV2, with TRBD2 matching over 9 bases. There are 16 residues in the CDR3. J lost 4 bases, V lost 5 bases, and 8 bases had no gene match. Germline V lookup: CDR1 SNHLY, CDR2 FYNNEI. The DNA of the CDR3 is TGTGCCAGCAGTCCTATAGCGGGGGACCCCACCGGGGAGCTGTTTTTT. This sequence encodes CASSPIAGDPTGELFF. The complete variable domain, with remaining parts taken from reference TRBV2 and TRBJ2-2, reads EPEVTQTPSHQVTQMGQEVILRCVPISNHLYFYWYRQILGQKVEFLVSFYNNEISEKSEIFDDQFSVERPDGSNFTLKIRSTKLEDSAMYFCASSPIAGDPTGELFFGEGSRLTVL.

The chain links TRBV27 to TRBJ1-1; no reliable D call. The V and J ends lost 0 bases and 4 bases respectively, with 6 bases between them. The CDR3 loop spans 13 amino acids. The germline gives CDR1 MNHEY, CDR2 SMNVEV (reference sequence). DNA for the CDR3: TGTGCCAGCAGTTTATCGACGGTCACTGAAGCTTTCTTT. Protein: CASSLSTVTEAFF.

This rearrangement joins TRBV2 to TRBJ1-1; possible D gene TRBD1, 5 bases. Trimming took 0 bases from V and 0 from J, leaving 14 bases between them. The germline gives CDR1 SNHLY, CDR2 FYNNEI. CDR3 length: 17 residues. DNA for the CDR3: TGTGCCAGCAGTGAAGCGCGGGCAGGGCACTTGAACACTGAAGCTTTCTTT. This gives the protein CASSEARAGHLNTEAFF.

This sequence joins TRBV9 and TRBJ1-3; D call uncertain. This CDR3 is 14 amino acids long. Germline V gene sequence: CDR1 SGDLS, CDR2 YYNGEE. Trimming took off 4 bases at V and 0 bases at J, with 8 bases between the two ends. The CDR3 sequence is CASSLRNSGNTIYF. As DNA, the CDR3 is TGTGCCAGCAGCCTGAGGAACTCTGGAAACACCATATATTTT.

The chain employs TRBV7-8 and TRBJ2-3, with 8 bases aligning to TRBD1. The CDR3 has 16 residues. Germline V gene sequence: CDR1 SGHVS, CDR2 FQNEAQ. J was trimmed by 4 bases and V by 5 bases; bases with no gene match: 11. The CDR3 here is CASSRDGTGTSDTQYF. In DNA, the CDR3 is TGTGCCAGCAGCCGAGACGGGACAGGTACATCAGATACGCAGTATTTT.

J is TRBJ2-7 and V is TRBV9, with D perhaps TRBD1 (6 bases). The germline V and J ends were trimmed by 0 bases and 2 bases, with 18 bases remaining between them. The CDR3 consists of 17 residues. CDR1 and CDR2 (germline): SGDLS, YYNGEE. The CDR3 DNA reads as TGTGCCAGCAGCGTAGGTGACCTAAACCGGGACACCTACGAGCAGTACTTC. Its translation is CASSVGDLNRDTYEQYF. Supplemented by reference TRBV9 and TRBJ2-7, the full variable domain reads DSGVTQTPKHLITATGQRVTLRCSPRSGDLSVYWYQQSLDQGLQFLIQYYNGEERAKGNILERFSAQQFPDLHSELNLSSLELGDSALYFCASSVGDLNRDTYEQYFGPGTRLTVT.

The V and J genes are TRBV19 and TRBJ2-3; D gene unclear. CDR1 is LNHDA and CDR2 is SQIVND in the germline V gene (reference sequence). The length of the CDR3 is 14 residues. Trimming cost V 8 bases and J 0 bases, with 12 bases left between them. The CDR3 is CASSPAVSTDTQYF. CDR3 DNA: TGTGCCAGTTCCCCGGCGGTTAGCACAGATACGCAGTATTTT. The full variable domain, completed using reference TRBV19 and TRBJ2-3, is DGGITQSPKYLFRKEGQNVTLSCEQNLNHDAMYWYRQDPGQGLRLIYYSQIVNDFQKGDIAEGYSVSREKKESFPLTVTSAQKNPTAFYLCASSPAVSTDTQYFGPGTRLTVL.

This clone appeared a single time. J is TRBJ1-2 and V is TRBV2; no definite D call. The length of the CDR3 is 14 residues. V was cut by 3 bases and J by 4 bases, with 12 bases left in between. Germline CDR1 SNHLY, CDR2 FYNNEI. Here the CDR3 reads CASSERPEFYGYTF. The CDR3 DNA reads TGTGCCAGCAGTGAGCGCCCAGAATTCTATGGCTACACCTTC.

The rearrangement uses TRBV28 and TRBJ1-4; 7 bases map to TRBD1. The CDR3 has 19 amino acids. Germline CDR1 is MDHEN and CDR2 is SYDVKM. The junction had 20 bases not matched to a gene; V was cut back by 3 bases and J by 7 bases. In DNA, the CDR3 is TGTGCCAGCAGTTTCTACCGGGGCAGGGGGATCGTAAGGGTTGAAAAACTGTTTTTT. Its protein product is CASSFYRGRGIVRVEKLFF.

This clone has a single count. The chain uses TRBV2 and TRBJ2-7; D is possibly TRBD2 (7 bases). This CDR3 contains 13 residues. Germline CDR1 is SNHLY and CDR2 is FYNNEI. V lost 8 bases, J lost 13 bases, and 24 bases lay in between. DNA for the CDR3: TGTGCCAGCTCCCCAGGGAGGGGGGTTTCCGGATACTTC. Translated, it gives CASSPGRGVSGYF.

In this sample, this clone turned up once. V is TRBV19 and J is TRBJ2-3, with a weak D call TRBD2 (6 bases). This CDR3 comprises 16 residues. Germline CDR1 reads LNHDA; CDR2 reads SQIVND (reference sequence). V lost 1 base, J lost 0 bases, and 11 bases lay in between. The CDR3 DNA follows: TGTGCCAGTAGTATAGGCGAGGGGACTAGCACAGATACGCAGTATTTT. It specifies CASSIGEGTSTDTQYF.

V gene TRBV6-5 combines with J gene TRBJ1-4, with D unresolved. Trimming removed 2 bases at V and 2 bases at J, with 12 bases between. The CDR3 is 16 residues long. Germline V gene data show CDR1 as MNHEY and CDR2 as SVGAGI. For the CDR3, the DNA is TGTGCCAGCAGTTACGAGGGCCACCCCACTAATGAAAAACTGTTTTTT. Translation gives CASSYEGHPTNEKLFF.

V gene TRBV18 combines with J gene TRBJ1-1, with a tentative D call TRBD1 (6 bases). The CDR3 spans 15 residues. Germline V CDR1 and CDR2: KGHSH, LQKENI. The V gene lost 3 bases and the J gene lost 1 base, with 12 bases spanning the gap. CDR3 coding DNA: TGTGCCAGCTCACCTCGGGCAGGGGCGAACACTGAAGCTTTCTTT. Protein: CASSPRAGANTEAFF.

This sequence joins TRBV5-1 and TRBJ1-3, with 8 bases lining up with TRBD1. The germline gives CDR1 SGHRS, CDR2 YFSETQ. V shed 4 bases, J shed 2 bases, and the junction held 14 bases outside the gene matches. The CDR3 runs 18 residues. The chain's CDR3 is CASSLFPSDRVAGNTIYF. As DNA, the CDR3 is TGCGCCAGCAGCCTATTCCCCTCGGACAGGGTAGCTGGAAACACCATATATTTT. The full variable domain, with the rest looked up from reference TRBV5-1 and TRBJ1-3, is KAGVTQTPRYLIKTRGQQVTLSCSPISGHRSVSWYQQTPGQGLQFLFEYFSETQRNKGNFPGRFSGRQFSNSRSEMNVSTLELGDSALYLCASSLFPSDRVAGNTIYFGEGSWLTVV.